This T cell receptor (beta chain) was obtained from a study of graft-versus-host responses after intestinal transplantation. As for the study in general: Recipients had transplants, and these were multivisceral, liver-intestinal, or isolated intestinal.

V was pared by 4 bases and J by 8 bases, with 10 bases of the junction left unmatched. The CDR3 sequence is 14 residues long. The germline V gene has CDR1 LGHNT and CDR2 FRNRAP. With respect to this clone: Its antigen is still unknown.

Sequencing was performed with immunoSEQ multiplex PCR; in TCRdb, only in-frame clones are kept and a portion is missing. Counted here are 35,000 to 45,000 clones, 93% occurring once; the ten biggest clones make up approximately 4%. Study results and limitations: Early after transplant, HvG declines were associated with peak levels of circulating GvH clones. Recipient marrow showed GvH clones, some seen first in ileum or blood.

The chain combines TRBV12-5 with TRBJ1-2; 7 nucleotides match TRBD1. The source material was PBMCs, sampled less than 750 days after intestinal transplantation. The TCR was taken from a human patient who received an intestinal transplant, so some T cells may come from the graft donor. The CDR3 is CASGSGQGVSGYTF. CDR3 nucleotides: TGTGCTAGTGGTTCCGGCCAGGGGGTGAGCGGCTACACCTTC.